The 6 T cell receptor beta chains below all came from one sample that was sequenced in a study of cytomegalovirus exposure and HLA in healthy donors. The PCR contained 60 Vbeta and 13 Jbeta primers. Generated by immunoSEQ multiplex PCR, the TCRdb table keeps only in-frame clones and is missing some. The sample shows roughly 130,000 clones, around three quarters of them seen only once. Sequencing was performed on PBMCs. Receptor source: a woman aged 45-65 years in good health and CMV-seronegative.

The V and J genes are TRBV5-6 and TRBJ2-1; unclear D gene. Germline V gives CDR1 SGHDT, CDR2 YYEEEE. This CDR3 has 17 amino acids. The germline V and J ends were trimmed by 1 base and 0 bases, with 14 bases remaining between them. The CDR3 reads CASSLFVARSSYNEQFF. CDR3 DNA sequence: TGTGCCAGCAGCTTGTTTGTTGCCAGGTCCTCCTACAATGAGCAGTTCTTC.

The chain couples TRBV4-2 to TRBJ2-5; D is unclear. Germline assignment: CDR1 LGHNA and CDR2 YNFKEQ. CDR3 length equals 13 residues. V was shortened by 6 bases and J by 5 bases, with 13 bases between the two germline ends. In DNA form, the CDR3 reads TGTGCCAGCAGTACTAACAATCAGGAGACCCAGTACTTC. It codes for CASSTNNQETQYF.

V usage is TRBV28 and J usage is TRBJ2-5, with 9 bases lining up with TRBD1. The trim removed 6 bases at V and 2 bases at J, leaving 1 base unmatched. Germline V gene sequence: CDR1 MDHEN, CDR2 SYDVKM. This CDR3 has 13 amino acids. CDR3 coding DNA: TGTGCCAGCAGGGGACAGGGACAAGAGACCCAGTACTTC. Amino acids: CASRGQGQETQYF. Using reference TRBV28 and TRBJ2-5 for the parts outside the CDR3, the full variable domain is DVKVTQSSRYLVKRTGEKVFLECVQDMDHENMFWYRQDPGLGLRLIYFSYDVKMKEKGDIPEGYSVSREKKERFSLILESASTNQTSMYLCASRGQGQETQYFGPGTRLLVL.

This clone was recorded only once. This sequence joins TRBV7-5 and TRBJ1-1; the listed D gene, TRBD1, was not tested against the DNA. TRBV7-5 constitutes a pseudogene. This CDR3 spans 14 amino acids. The CDR3 loop reads CARRYHRGSTEAFF. CDR3 nucleotides: TGTGCCAGAAGATATCACAGGGGAAGCACTGAAGCTTTCTTT.

This clone has more than one count but fewer than ten. This chain joins TRBV10-1 and TRBJ1-5; TRBD1 agrees at 7 bases. CDR1 WNHNN and CDR2 SYGVQD come from the germline V gene (reference sequence). The CDR3 spans 17 residues. V was pared by 10 bases and J by 2 bases, with 17 bases of the junction left unmatched. The CDR3 here is CATNDRAVGEGNQPQHF. The CDR3 bases are TGCGCCACCAACGACAGGGCGGTAGGTGAAGGCAATCAGCCCCAGCATTTT.

About this clone: Other DNA sequences in the sample encode the same CDR3. This chain joins TRBV30 and TRBJ1-2; 7 nucleotides match TRBD1. Looked up from germline, CDR1 is GTSNPN and CDR2 is SVGIG (reference sequence). Trimming took 0 bases from V and 8 from J; bases not matched to a gene: 6. The CDR3 totals 13 residues. Here the CDR3 DNA reads TGTGCCTGGAGTGTACCAGGGGGGTACGGCTACACCTTC. This sequence encodes CAWSVPGGYGYTF. Full variable domain (missing parts from reference TRBV30 and TRBJ1-2): SQTIHQWPATLVQPVGSPLSLECTVEGTSNPNLYWYRQAAGRGLQLLFYSVGIGQISSEVPQNLSASRPQDRQFILSSKKLLLSDSGFYLCAWSVPGGYGYTFGSGTRLTVV.